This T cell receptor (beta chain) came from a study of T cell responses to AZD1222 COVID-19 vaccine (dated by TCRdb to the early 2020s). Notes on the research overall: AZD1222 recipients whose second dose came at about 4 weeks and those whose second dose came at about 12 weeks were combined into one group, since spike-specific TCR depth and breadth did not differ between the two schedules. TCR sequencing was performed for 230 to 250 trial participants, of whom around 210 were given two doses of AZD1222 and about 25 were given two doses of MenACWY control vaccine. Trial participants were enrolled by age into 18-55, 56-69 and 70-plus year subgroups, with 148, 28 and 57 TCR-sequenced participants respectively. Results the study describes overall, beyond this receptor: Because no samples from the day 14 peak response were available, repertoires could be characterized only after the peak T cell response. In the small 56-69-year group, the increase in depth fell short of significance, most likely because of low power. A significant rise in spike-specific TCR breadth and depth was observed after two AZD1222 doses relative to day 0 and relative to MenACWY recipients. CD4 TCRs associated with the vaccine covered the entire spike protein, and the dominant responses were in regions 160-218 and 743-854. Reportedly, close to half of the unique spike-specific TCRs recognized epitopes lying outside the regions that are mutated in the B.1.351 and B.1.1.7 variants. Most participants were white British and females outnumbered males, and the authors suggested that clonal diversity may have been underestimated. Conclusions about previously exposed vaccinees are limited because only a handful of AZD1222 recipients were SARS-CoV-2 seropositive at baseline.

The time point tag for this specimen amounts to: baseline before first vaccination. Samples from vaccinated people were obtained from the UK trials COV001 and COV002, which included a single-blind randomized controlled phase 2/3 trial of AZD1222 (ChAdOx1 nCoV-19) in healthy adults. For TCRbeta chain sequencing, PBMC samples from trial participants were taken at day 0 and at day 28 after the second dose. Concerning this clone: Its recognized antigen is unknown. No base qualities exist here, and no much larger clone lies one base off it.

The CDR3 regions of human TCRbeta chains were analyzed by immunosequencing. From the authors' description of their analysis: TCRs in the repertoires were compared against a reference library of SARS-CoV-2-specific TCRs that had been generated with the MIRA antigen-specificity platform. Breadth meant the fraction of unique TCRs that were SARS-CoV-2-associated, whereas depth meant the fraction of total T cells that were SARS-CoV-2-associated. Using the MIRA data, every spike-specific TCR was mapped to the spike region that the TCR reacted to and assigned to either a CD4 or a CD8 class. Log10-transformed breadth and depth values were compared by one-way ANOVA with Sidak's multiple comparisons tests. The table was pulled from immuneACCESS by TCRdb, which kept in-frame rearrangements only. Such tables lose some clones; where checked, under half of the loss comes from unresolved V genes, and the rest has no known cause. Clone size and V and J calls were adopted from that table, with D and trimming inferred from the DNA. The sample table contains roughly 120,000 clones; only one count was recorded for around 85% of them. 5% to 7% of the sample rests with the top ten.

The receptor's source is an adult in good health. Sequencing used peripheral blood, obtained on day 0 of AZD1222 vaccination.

The DNA is TGCAGCACCCCACGGGGGGGGAGTAGGGAGCAGTTCTTC. It is translated as CSTPRGGSREQFF. The rearranged chain carries TRBV29-1 and TRBJ2-1; TRBD2 lines up with 8 middle nucleotides. Trimming leaves V shorter by 8 bases and J shorter by 10 bases, with the junction holding 13 bases beyond the gene matches. Per the germline V gene, SQVTM is the CDR1 and ANQGSEA is the CDR2. Spanning cysteine to phenylalanine, the CDR3 consists of 13 amino acids. Here the CDR3 DNA is all that survives: 39 bases in frame from base 1.